This T cell receptor beta chain was captured in a study of post-analysis software for immune sequencing data. The germline CDR1 and CDR2 sequences are MNHEY and SVGEGT. The V gene lost 2 bases and the J gene lost 7 bases, with 9 bases spanning the gap. The CDR3 sequence is 13 residues long. Notes on the study in general: Versus controls, multiple sclerosis patients showed significantly lower diversity (normalized Chao1). When patients were compared with controls, about five TRBV segments were more frequent, TRBV5-6, TRBV5-1 and TRBV20-1 among them.

This clonotype has a handful of counts. What it binds is not known. Unique molecular identifiers were built into the TCR beta cDNA libraries. In TCRdb, the PCR reads were re-called with MiXCR into one record per CDR3 protein. The table includes a few hundred thousand distinct CDR3 sequences, roughly 38% detected once. The sequencing sample was made of blood. The sequence was obtained from a girl aged 2 to 10 with multiple sclerosis. The chain combines TRBV6-2 or TRBV6-3 with TRBJ2-1; D is unresolved. This chain's CDR3 is CASSYGFRNEQFF. CDR3 nucleotides: TGTGCCAGCAGTTACGGGTTCAGGAATGAGCAGTTCTTC.